The entry below gives a single T cell receptor (beta chain) sequence along with its context. Libraries were prepared by immunoSEQ multiplex PCR; TCRdb keeps only in-frame clonotypes and omits some of them. This sample has 50,000 or so clones, with roughly 88% found just once. V dropped 0 bases and J dropped 1 base, with 5 bases sitting between them. Germline lookup yields CDR1 LGHNA and CDR2 YSLEER. This CDR3 is 14 amino acids long. This entry comes from a study of control samples from healthy donors and cancer patients. This chain uses TRBV4-3 with TRBJ2-3; TRBD1 might be the D (5 bases). Sequenced: blood. The sequence came from a man in his fifties or sixties in good health. For the CDR3, the DNA is TGCGCCAGCAGCCAAGAGACAGGCACAGATACGCAGTATTTT. Translation gives CASSQETGTDTQYF.